The 20 T cell receptor beta chains in this list originate from one sample, sequenced in a study of T cells in women clearing cervical HPV infection. TCRdb keeps only in-frame clones here, not all; method: immunoSEQ multiplex PCR. This sample contains roughly 35,000 clones. The sample was blood buffy coat. The receptor set was obtained from a woman aged 18 to 75 with a cervical HPV16 infection that either progressed to CIN3+ or cleared (not recorded which).

On this clone itself: Read sequence stops 3 residues before the CDR3 end, and the germline J gene provides the missing end. The V call is TRBV5-4, the J call TRBJ2-7; 10 bases map to TRBD1. Trimming took 4 bases from V and 2 from J; bases not matched to a gene: 6. In germline, CDR1 is SGHNT, CDR2 YYREEE (reference sequence). The CDR3 runs 15 residues. The CDR3 loop reads CASSLAGTGAYEQYF. The sequenced CDR3 bases are TGTGCCAGCAGCCTTGCCGGGACAGGGGCCTACGAG.

On this clone itself: The read ends 3 residues early relative to the CDR3; the germline J gene fills the gap. This chain links TRBV12-3 or TRBV12-4 with TRBJ2-5; 13 nucleotides match TRBD2. The CDR3 contains 17 residues. Trimming took 6 bases from V and 4 from J; bases not matched to a gene: 11. CDR3 DNA, as far as it was read: TGTGCCAGCAGCCCCAGAACTAGCGGGGGGGGTAGAGAGACC. Translating gives CASSPRTSGGGRET. The CDR3 in its entirety is CASSPRTSGGGRETQYF.

A word on this clone: Sequencing ends 3 residues short of the CDR3 end; the germline J gene provides the rest. This chain connects TRBV11-2 to TRBJ2-3; 7 nucleotides match TRBD2. V gave up 6 bases and J gave up 6 bases; unmatched junction bases: 12. The CDR3 has 15 amino acids. Per germline, CDR1 SGHAT and CDR2 FQNNGV. CDR3 sequence reads: CASSLRTSMTDTQYF. The CDR3 bases that were read are TGTGCCAGCAGTTTAAGGACTAGTATGACGGATACG.

A note on this clone: The CDR3 is cut off 3 residues early in the read; its end comes from the germline J gene. The rearrangement uses TRBV19 and TRBJ1-6, with D tentatively TRBD1 (6 bases). The length of the CDR3 is 12 residues. CDR1 and CDR2 (germline): LNHDA, SQIVND (reference sequence). The sequenced CDR3 bases are TGTGCCGTCACAGGGCGCGGGGGGTCC. Protein sequence: CAVTGRGGS. The whole CDR3 sequence is CAVTGRGGSLHF.

A word on this clone: The read halts 3 residues ahead of the CDR3 end, with the missing end drawn from the germline J gene. V gene TRBV20-1 combines with J gene TRBJ2-3; 12 positions match TRBD1. From germline, CDR1 is DFQATT and CDR2 SNEGSKA (reference sequence). This CDR3 has 15 amino acids. CDR3 sequence: CSAILGTGGLQPQYF. The CDR3 bases that were read are TGCAGTGCTATACTCGGGACAGGGGGCCTTCAGCCG.

With respect to this clone: The read ends 3 residues before the CDR3 terminus; that terminus is restored from the germline J gene. The rearrangement links TRBV5-1 to TRBJ2-3; 7 bases are a match to TRBD2. This CDR3 comprises 16 residues. With 4 bases clipped from V and 0 bases from J, the junction kept 8 bases outside the gene matches. Germline loops: CDR1 SGHRS, CDR2 YFSETQ. The CDR3 bases that were read are TGCGCCAGCAGCCCAGGACTAGGGGCCAGCACAGATACG. This translates into CASSPGLGASTDT. The entire CDR3 reads CASSPGLGASTDTQYF.

Comment on this clone: The observed sequence ends 3 residues before the CDR3 terminus, with the missing tail filled in from the germline J gene. The chain links TRBV29-1 to TRBJ2-7; 8 positions match TRBD1. Germline assignment: CDR1 SQVTM and CDR2 ANQGSEA. This CDR3 comprises 13 residues. Losses at the gene ends were 5 bases for V and 6 bases for J; bases not matched to a gene: 9. The CDR3 loop is CSVTRDRLSEQYF. Incomplete CDR3 DNA: TGCAGCGTTACCCGGGACAGGCTTAGCGAG.

As regards this clone: The read comes to an end 3 residues before the CDR3 does, leaving the germline J gene to fill in the end. The chain recombines TRBV7-2 with TRBJ1-5, with a weak D call TRBD1 (6 bases). Trimming left V 2 bases short and J 6 bases short, with 11 bases between. The germline gives CDR1 SGHTA, CDR2 FQGNSA. This CDR3 is 14 amino acids long. CDR3 DNA (partial): TGTGCCAGCAGCTTAACCGGAGGGGGTCAGCCC. Translation: CASSLTGGGQP. The full CDR3 protein is CASSLTGGGQPQHF. The full variable domain, rest sourced from reference TRBV7-2 and TRBJ1-5, is GAGVSQSPSNKVTEKGKDVELRCDPISGHTALYWYRQSLGQGLEFLIYFQGNSAPDKSGLPSDRFSAERTGGSVSTLTIQRTQQEDSAVYLCASSLTGGGQPQHFGDGTRLSIL.

The sequenced part of the CDR3 DNA is TGTGCCACCAGTTCTAGCGGGGGGGCGGGGGAGACC. Its translation is CATSSSGGAGET. From start to end, the CDR3 is CATSSSGGAGETQYF. The V gene is TRBV24-1, the J gene TRBJ2-5, with 12 bases identical to TRBD2. The read ends 3 residues shy of where the CDR3 ends; the end is completed using the germline J gene. The CDR3 runs to 15 residues. J was trimmed by 5 bases and V by 6 bases; bases with no gene match: 6. Germline assignment: CDR1 KGHDR and CDR2 SFDVKD.

As regards this clone: Sequencing ends 3 residues short of the CDR3 end; the germline J gene provides the rest. V is TRBV6-2 or TRBV6-3 and J is TRBJ1-1, with D possibly TRBD1 on 5 matching bases. The length of the CDR3 is 12 residues. The V end was cut by 6 bases, the J end by 7 bases, with 12 bases between. Germline values: CDR1 MNHEY, CDR2 SVGEGT. The CDR3 sequence is CASRSGAGEAFF. The covered CDR3 bases are TGTGCCAGCAGAAGTGGGGCAGGTGAA.

Comments on this clone: From the germline J gene comes the end of the CDR3, since the read stops 3 residues before it. This sequence joins TRBV30 and TRBJ2-7; D possibly corresponds to TRBD1 (5 bases). The V end was cut by 6 bases, the J end by 6 bases, with 12 bases between. Germline CDR1 and CDR2: GTSNPN and SVGIG (reference sequence). The CDR3 spans 11 residues. CDR3 in amino acids: CACRTPREQYF. Incomplete CDR3 DNA: TGTGCCTGTCGGACACCGCGCGAG.

As concerns this clone: The CDR3 end falls 3 residues outside the read, so it is completed with the germline J gene. The V gene is TRBV29-1, the J gene TRBJ2-1; 7 nucleotides agree with TRBD1. Germline CDR1 SQVTM, CDR2 ANQGSEA. This CDR3 comprises 12 residues. V gave up 4 bases and J gave up 8 bases; unmatched junction bases: 5. The CDR3 DNA, read in part, is TGCAGCGTTGCAGGGGGAGCGTATGAG. Encoded protein: CSVAGGAYE. The whole CDR3 sequence reads CSVAGGAYEQFF.

On this clone itself: The read finishes 3 residues shy of the CDR3 end, and the germline J gene is used to complete it. The V call is TRBV20-1, the J call TRBJ2-5; possible D gene TRBD2, 6 bases. Germline loops: CDR1 DFQATT, CDR2 SNEGSKA (reference sequence). The V gene lost 1 base and the J gene lost 5 bases, with 17 bases spanning the gap. This CDR3 is 15 amino acids long. CDR3 DNA, as far as it was read: TGCAGTGCTAGAGTCCTCGGGGTAGCGGTGGAGACC. It is translated as CSARVLGVAVET. The whole CDR3 is CSARVLGVAVETQYF.

As concerns this clone: Read coverage stops 3 residues before the CDR3 terminus; the germline J gene supplies the remainder. V gene TRBV7-9 combines with J gene TRBJ2-6; D is unresolved. Looked up from germline, CDR1 is SEHNR and CDR2 is FQNEAQ (reference sequence). V lost 0 bases and J 4 bases, leaving 4 bases between the germline ends. The CDR3 spans 14 residues. The CDR3 loop reads CASSLALGANVLTF. CDR3 DNA (partial): TGTGCCAGCAGCTTAGCACTGGGGGCCAACGTC. The full variable domain, in which reference TRBV7-9 and TRBJ2-6 provide the parts outside the CDR3, is DTGVSQNPRHKITKRGQNVTFRCDPISEHNRLYWYRQTLGQGPEFLTYFQNEAQLEKSRLLSDRFSAERPKGSFSTLEIQRTEQGDSAMYLCASSLALGANVLTFGAGSRLTVL.

As regards this clone: The read halts 3 residues ahead of the CDR3 end, with the missing end drawn from the germline J gene. The chain links TRBV4-1 to TRBJ2-3; D is uncertain. The germline V gene has CDR1 MGHRA and CDR2 YSYEKL. This CDR3 comprises 14 residues. V was shortened by 0 bases and J by 2 bases, with 6 bases between the two germline ends. CDR3 region: CASSQDRVTDTQYF. The covered CDR3 bases are TGCGCCAGCAGCCAAGATCGCGTCACAGATACG.

Details on this clone: The read is 3 residues too short to cover the CDR3 end, so that end is filled in from the germline J gene. This chain links TRBV30 with TRBJ2-7; D is possibly TRBD2 (5 bases). There are 12 residues in the CDR3. The germline V gene encodes CDR1 GTSNPN and CDR2 SVGIG (reference sequence). V was clipped by 7 bases and J by 0 bases, with 10 bases between them. The CDR3 DNA, read in part, is TGTGCCTCTCGGGGAGTCTCCTACGAG. Translated: CASRGVSYE. From start to end, the CDR3 is CASRGVSYEQYF.

The CDR3 DNA, read in part, is TGTGCCAGCAGTTTCGGTTTGAACACTGAA. It translates to CASSFGLNTE. The full CDR3 reads CASSFGLNTEAFF. The V and J genes are TRBV2 and TRBJ1-1, with D unclear. The CDR3 end is not reached by the read, which stops 3 residues before it; the germline J gene fills it in. V dropped 5 bases and J dropped 0 bases, with 7 bases sitting between them. The V gene's germline CDR1 is SNHLY and CDR2 FYNNEI. This CDR3 comprises 13 residues.

A remark on this clone: Read coverage stops 3 residues before the CDR3 terminus; the germline J gene supplies the remainder. The chain has TRBV4-1 and TRBJ1-2; the D gene is possibly TRBD1 (6 bases). CDR3 length equals 18 residues. Looked up from germline, CDR1 is MGHRA and CDR2 is YSYEKL. The CDR3 loop is CASSQVTSGGPPYNDYTF. The sequenced part of the CDR3 DNA is TGCGCCAGCAGCCAAGTAACTAGCGGGGGGCCGCCTTACAATGAC.

As concerns this clone: The sequence runs out 3 residues before the end of the CDR3; the remainder is reconstructed from the germline J gene. The chain couples TRBV19 to TRBJ2-2; 7 bases map to TRBD2. Trimming cost V 8 bases and J 5 bases; bases outside gene matches: 8. This CDR3 has 14 residues. Looked up from germline, CDR1 is LNHDA and CDR2 is SQIVND (reference sequence). The CDR3 protein is CASDGGMSTGELFF. The DNA read from the CDR3 is TGTGCCAGTGACGGGGGGATGTCGACCGGGGAG.

Concerning this clone itself: At one of its ends the junction is not consistent with the germline gene, which may arise from a read error. Coverage ceases 3 residues before the CDR3 finishes, and the germline J gene fills in the end. This chain links TRBV20-1 with TRBJ1-1; a weak D match, TRBD1 (5 bases). Germline V gene sequence: CDR1 DFQATT, CDR2 SNEGSKA (reference sequence). The CDR3 loop spans 15 amino acids. Here the CDR3 reads CSVTPTEKMNTDAFF. The sequenced CDR3 bases are TGCAGTGTAACACCGACAGAGAAAATGAACACTGAC.